This TCR beta chain derives from a study of shared clonotypes between healthy human individuals (dated by TCRdb to 2019 to 2021). Concerning the study at large: A few men and two women, aged 18 to 49 years, made up the cohort. To estimate repertoire size and how much clonotype sharing occurs between individuals, the study deeply sequenced the blood TCR repertoires of several healthy adults. For each donor, three plates each were used for CD4 naive and CD4 memory, two plates were used for CD8 naive, and one plate was used for CD8 memory. Per donor, leukapheresis produced somewhere between about 0.94 and 9 billion PBMCs. To increase sequencing depth and limit assay-specific biases, TCR repertoire library preparation and sequencing were carried out by different laboratories using diverse techniques.

Here is what the overall study found, with its caveats: Compared with non-shared clonotypes, the clonotypes found in all four sorted-subset donors had higher generation probabilities. Sampling was restricted to blood, and TCR repertoires in tissues likely differ from the TCR repertoires found in blood. When four donors were compared, the shared fraction of clonotypes was about 5.4% for naive CD4, 3.5% to 4% for naive CD8, 2.3% for memory CD4, and roughly 0.4% for memory CD8. Incomplete sequencing was indicated by rarefaction of sorted-subset datasets, despite the large sequencing depth. Larger estimated clonotype richness was generally found for naive subsets than for memory subsets. Because the study included only a small number of donors, the genetic and exposure-history diversity represented was limited. Based on pairwise subsampling, the degree of clonotype sharing among donors was expected to be affected by sequencing depth.

Donors were healthy HIV-negative adults with no recently reported acute infections or vaccinations. Every donor was a Caucasian adult residing in Nashville, Tennessee, USA. CD4+ T cells were enriched through magnetic negative selection, after which naive cells were positively selected on CD45RA and the remaining negative fraction served as the memory subset. Blood was obtained by leukapheresis, after which PBMCs were separated by Ficoll-Histopaque density gradient centrifugation and cryopreserved in liquid nitrogen vapor phase. Analytical flow cytometry was used to check the purity and quantity of every magnetically sorted T cell population. Each sorted fraction had its genomic DNA isolated and then quantified by UV absorbance on a Nanodrop 2000c. Details on this clone: Its antigen is still unknown. No qualities accompany the bases; no much larger clone lies one base away.

Using the deep immunoSEQ assay, TCR CDR3 regions were amplified from genomic DNA by multiplex PCR. Extracted genomic DNA from each cell subset was spread evenly across all wells of several immunoSEQ 96-well plates, with each plate serving as a replicate. For sorted subsets, approximately 200 ng of genomic DNA, equivalent to 25,000 to 35,000 T cell genomes, went into each replicate PCR. Purified libraries were measured with a Qubit 3.0 fluorometer, size-checked on a Bioanalyzer 2100, and measured again with the KAPA Library Quantification kit. Every immunoSEQ 96-well plate was sequenced on a dedicated single-read 150-cycle Illumina NextSeq 550 flow cell. The paper's data handling went like this. Because only junctional sequences without quality scores were contained in the immunoSEQ output, filtering matching that applied to full-length reads could not be performed. To assign V/J genes and CDR3, sequences were annotated using PyIR, a Python wrapper for IgBLAST v1.9, with IMGT germline references. Reads were removed for weak V/J assignments (E-value above 1e-6), missing CDR3, stop codons, out-of-frame junctions, or ambiguous translated residues. V3J clonotypes were defined by identical inferred V gene, J gene, and CDR3 amino acid sequence. To compute the percentage overlap between repertoires, the number of shared unique clonotypes was divided by the size of the smaller repertoire. RTK rarefaction, the Chao1 estimator, and Recon v2.1 estimates of unobserved clonotypes were used to assess repertoire richness. Generation probabilities were computed with OLGA for all TCRbeta clonotypes obtained by the gDNA method from several donors. TCRdb obtained this table from immuneACCESS and retained in-frame rearrangements with V and J assigned. These tables miss some clones; where compared with another copy, unresolved V genes account for less than half of the shortfall, and the remainder is unexplained. The V and J calls and the clone size are those of that table, but D and trimming were determined from the DNA. A total of about 230,000 clones appear in this sample, about 65% of them only once. The ten largest clones capture 11% of the sample.

The CDR3 holds 15 amino acids from the cysteine to the phenylalanine. Just the 45-base CDR3 DNA is kept, in frame starting at base 1. Sequences MNHEY (CDR1) and SMNVEV (CDR2) are obtained from the germline V gene (reference sequence). Trimming removed 0 bases from V and 2 bases from J, leaving 8 bases between the germline ends. This receptor was identified in a man aged 30-40 years in good health. The V and J genes are TRBV27 and TRBJ2-1; the D gene is possibly TRBD1, with 5 bases matching. Sequencing was performed on memory CD4+ T cells sorted from blood. According to the study, the label for this sample's cell subset or site signals: CD45RA-negative fraction. The CDR3 sequence is CASSLSNRPYNEQFF. The sequence in DNA is TGTGCCAGCAGTTTATCGAACAGGCCCTACAATGAGCAGTTCTTC.